The 6 T cell receptor beta chains given below trace back to one sample, sequenced in a study of T cell responses to AZD1222 COVID-19 vaccine. Clones were read by immunoSEQ multiplex PCR, and TCRdb kept only the in-frame ones, dropping some. The data show about 150,000 clones, roughly 93% seen once. Sequenced material: peripheral blood, taken on day 0 of AZD1222 vaccination. The receptor set was obtained from an adult in good health.

V gene TRBV7-2 combines with J gene TRBJ2-7; TRBD2 matches 13 bases. Germline V gene sequence: CDR1 SGHTA, CDR2 FQGNSA. The junction had 2 bases not matched to a gene; V was cut back by 5 bases and J by 1 base. This CDR3 region has 15 residues. This CDR3 is CASSPLAGGSYEQYF. DNA for the CDR3: TGTGCCAGCAGCCCACTAGCGGGAGGGTCCTACGAGCAGTACTTC.

The table lists this clone with a count of one. V usage is TRBV28 and J usage is TRBJ2-3, with 8 bases lining up with TRBD2. The germline V gene encodes CDR1 MDHEN and CDR2 SYDVKM. The CDR3 totals 17 residues. After removal of 6 bases from V and 7 bases from J, the junction contained 18 bases not matched to a gene. In nucleotides, the CDR3 is TGTGCCAGCAGACTGACAACTAGCGGACGGATAAGGAATACGCAGTATTTT. Its protein product is CASRLTTSGRIRNTQYF.

The chain employs TRBV11-1 and TRBJ1-6; TRBD1 matches at 9 bases. CDR1 and CDR2 (germline): SGHAT, FQDESV (reference sequence). This CDR3 has 14 residues. V lost 3 bases to trimming and J lost 6 bases; unmatched junction nucleotides: 0. The CDR3: CASSLDRGNSPLHF. For the CDR3, the DNA is TGTGCCAGCAGCTTGGACAGGGGTAATTCACCCCTCCACTTT.

V gene TRBV4-1 combines with J gene TRBJ1-5; no reliable D call. The CDR3 loop spans 14 amino acids. V was trimmed by 3 bases and J by 3 bases, leaving 9 bases between them. Per the germline V gene, CDR1 is MGHRA and CDR2 is YSYEKL. The CDR3: CASSQGGFNQPQHF. The CDR3 DNA reads as TGCGCCAGCAGCCAGGGTGGGTTCAATCAGCCCCAGCATTTT.

The V call is TRBV7-8, the J call TRBJ1-1, with TRBD1 matching over 7 bases. Germline V gene data show CDR1 as SGHVS and CDR2 as FQNEAQ. J was trimmed by 0 bases and V by 2 bases; bases with no gene match: 3. The CDR3 spans 15 residues. The DNA of the CDR3 is TGTGCCAGCAGCTTAACAGGGGACCTGAACACTGAAGCTTTCTTT. Encoded protein: CASSLTGDLNTEAFF.

The J gene is TRBJ1-2, the V gene TRBV7-9, with 7 nucleotides matching TRBD1. V lost 2 bases and J lost 3; bases outside the gene matches: 3. Germline assignment: CDR1 SEHNR and CDR2 FQNEAQ (reference sequence). The CDR3 has 14 residues. CDR3 sequence reads: CASSLQGVDYGYTF. The CDR3 DNA is TGTGCCAGCAGCTTACAGGGGGTCGACTATGGCTACACCTTC.